Detailed here is one TCR beta chain. Its antigen is unidentified. A second PCR, run for roughly 7 to 12 cycles, used a sample-barcoded 5' primer plus a J-beta primer mix. Sequencing of every sample gave 2.5 million or more CDR3-containing paired-end reads. One entry per CDR3 protein, called by TCRdb with MiXCR from the 5' RACE reads. The table lists 1.5 million to 2 million distinct CDR3 sequences, about two fifths of them singletons. V was clipped by 4 bases and J by 1 base, with 11 bases between them. From germline, CDR1 is LGHNA and CDR2 YSLEER. This CDR3 has 16 amino acids. The sample is drawn from a study of blood T cells in healthy people across ages. Study findings and constraints: Not knowing donor CMV status may have confounded expanded clonotype changes.

The receptor was isolated from a human donor in good health. Material for sequencing was blood. This sequence joins TRBV4-3 and TRBJ2-6; D call uncertain. In nucleotides, the CDR3 is TGCGCCAGCAGCCCCGATATTCAGTCTGGGGCCAACGTCCTGACTTTC. Translated: CASSPDIQSGANVLTF.